A selection of T cell receptor beta chains follows, all from one sample in a study of T cell changes during pregnancy in multiple sclerosis. Method: immunoSEQ multiplex PCR; TCRdb's copy keeps in-frame clones and lacks some. The table has about 20,000 clones, about 88% seen once. The source material was CD8+ T cells from peripheral blood mononuclear cells, sampled after pregnancy. All receptors derive from a female donor in good health, enrolled as a control in a pregnancy study. The CDR3 runs from the conserved cysteine through the conserved F or W. Each record gives: clone size, D gene, J gene, V gene, CDR3 protein, CDR3 DNA. A D gene is named only where the DNA matches it firmly. The listing skips clone size in some rows; elsewhere it reads once, few, many or a size class.

. | TRBD1 | TRBJ1-2 | TRBV29-1 | CSVRFTQGARGYTF | TGCAGCGTCCGGTTTACCCAGGGGGCGCGGGGCTACACCTTC
. | . | TRBJ2-1 | TRBV7-2 | CASSLNRDNEQFF | TGTGCCAGCAGCTTGAACAGGGACAATGAGCAGTTCTTC
. | . | TRBJ2-7 | TRBV2 | CASSPGNYYEQYF | TGTGCCAGCAGTCCGGGGAATTACTACGAGCAGTACTTC
. | TRBD1 | TRBJ1-2 | TRBV9 | CASSVEGTGGIYGYTF | TGTGCCAGCAGCGTAGAGGGGACAGGGGGCATCTATGGCTACACCTTC
. | TRBD2 | TRBJ2-3 | TRBV6-4 | CASSDSAGGPDTQYF | TGTGCCAGCAGTGACTCAGCGGGAGGGCCAGATACGCAGTATTTT
. | . | TRBJ2-7 | TRBV5-4 | CASSADRGNGRAYEQYF | TGTGCCAGCAGCGCGGACAGGGGTAACGGGAGGGCCTACGAGCAGTACTTC
. | . | TRBJ1-2 | TRBV9 | CASSAGADSNYGYTF | TGTGCCAGCAGCGCAGGGGCCGACAGTAACTATGGCTACACCTTC
. | . | TRBJ1-3 | TRBV19 | CASSIGTGFSGNTIYF | TGTGCCAGTAGTATAGGTACAGGTTTCTCTGGAAACACCATATATTTT
. | . | TRBJ2-1 | TRBV10-2 | CASSDRTASYNEQFF | TGCGCCAGCAGTGATAGGACTGCCTCCTACAATGAGCAGTTCTTC
. | TRBD2 | TRBJ2-5 | TRBV4-3 | CASSQDWGTSELQETQYF | TGCGCCAGCAGCCAAGATTGGGGGACTAGCGAGCTTCAGGAGACCCAGTACTTC
once | . | TRBJ1-1 | TRBV12-5 | CASGRDMGYVTEAFF | TGTGCTAGTGGTCGGGACATGGGGTATGTCACTGAAGCTTTCTTT
. | . | TRBJ1-1 | TRBV4-1 | CASSQGGMNTEAFF | TGCGCCAGCAGCCAAGGGGGCATGAACACTGAAGCTTTCTTT
. | TRBD2 | TRBJ2-1 | TRBV4-3 | CASSPSSGPYNEQFF | TGCGCCAGCAGCCCCAGTAGCGGGCCATACAATGAGCAGTTCTTC
. | . | TRBJ1-6 | TRBV15 | CATSRAFHVQGFQNSPLHF | TGTGCCACCAGCAGAGCGTTTCATGTGCAGGGGTTTCAAAATTCACCCCTCCACTTT
. | . | TRBJ2-4 | TRBV6-5 | CASSYSIVGSAWYF | TGTGCCAGCAGTTACTCGATAGTTGGCAGCGCGTGGTACTTC
. | . | TRBJ1-2 | TRBV28 | CASRHPSLRDYGYTF | TGTGCCAGCAGACACCCCTCTTTGAGGGACTATGGCTACACCTTC
. | TRBD2 | TRBJ2-1 | TRBV9 | CASSSPGTSYFVEQFF | TGTGCCAGCAGCTCCCCCGGGACTAGTTACTTCGTTGAGCAGTTCTTC
. | . | TRBJ2-1 | TRBV30 | CAWSDPISYNEQFF | TGTGCCTGGAGTGATCCCATCTCCTACAATGAGCAGTTCTTC
. | . | TRBJ1-1 | TRBV30 | CAWSGTKRGNTEAFF | TGTGCCTGGAGTGGAACGAAGAGAGGGAACACTGAAGCTTTCTTT
. | . | TRBJ1-1 | TRBV15 | CATSRHSGDTEAFF | TGTGCCACCAGCAGACACTCCGGGGACACTGAAGCTTTCTTT
. | TRBD2 | TRBJ2-3 | TRBV12-5 | CASAYLAGEADTQYF | TGTGCTAGTGCTTACCTAGCGGGAGAAGCAGATACGCAGTATTTT
. | TRBD1 | TRBJ1-1 | TRBV13 | CASSLVGQGGRTEAFF | TGTGCCAGCAGCTTGGTGGGACAGGGCGGTCGCACTGAAGCTTTCTTT
. | . | TRBJ2-1 | TRBV7-2 | CASSLEQSSYNEQFF | TGTGCCAGCAGCTTAGAACAGAGTTCCTACAATGAGCAGTTCTTC
. | . | TRBJ2-3 | TRBV7-8 | CASSFGGRTDTQYF | TGTGCCAGCAGCTTCGGGGGACGCACAGATACGCAGTATTTT
. | TRBD2 | TRBJ2-7 | TRBV29-1 | CSVETRLTSGSRYEQYF | TGCAGCGTTGAGACCCGTTTGACTAGCGGGAGTAGGTACGAGCAGTACTTC
. | TRBD2 | TRBJ2-3 | TRBV29-1 | CSVDLASGSIETDTQYF | TGCAGCGTTGACTTGGCTAGCGGGAGTATTGAGACAGATACGCAGTATTTT
few | . | TRBJ1-1 | TRBV9 | CASSLDGGNTEAFF | TGTGCCAGCAGTCTAGACGGGGGGAACACTGAAGCTTTCTTT
. | . | TRBJ1-1 | TRBV2 | CASSERGNTEAFF | TGTGCCAGCAGTGAAAGGGGGAACACTGAAGCTTTCTTT
. | . | TRBJ2-1 | TRBV27 | CASSLSVSDEQFF | TGTGCCAGCAGTTTATCGGTAAGCGACGAGCAGTTCTTC
. | . | TRBJ2-5 | TRBV6-6 | CASSLRETQYF | TGTGCCAGCAGCCTCCGAGAGACCCAGTACTTC
. | TRBD2 | TRBJ2-1 | TRBV11-3 | CASSLVASGSNGEQFF | TGTGCCAGCAGCTTAGTGGCTAGCGGGAGTAATGGTGAGCAGTTCTTC
once | TRBD1 | TRBJ1-2 | TRBV5-8 | CASEDRGGYGYTF | TGTGCCAGCGAGGACAGGGGTGGTTATGGCTACACCTTC
. | . | TRBJ1-3 | TRBV5-4 | CASSWEGTIYF | TGTGCCAGCAGCTGGGAGGGCACCATATATTTT